This T cell receptor beta chain was retrieved from a study of blood T cells in healthy people across ages. The CDR3 covers 17 residues. Per germline, CDR1 MGHRA and CDR2 YSYEKL. V lost 0 bases and J 0 bases, leaving 12 bases between the germline ends. Next came a second PCR, run for about 7 to 12 cycles, which used a sample-barcoded 5' primer along with a J-beta primer mix. TCRdb redid the calling of the 5' RACE reads with MiXCR, one entry per CDR3 protein. This sample has 1 million to 1.2 million distinct CDR3 sequences, with roughly two fifths found just once. The clonotype was recovered from a man aged 18 to 30 in good health. The rearrangement links TRBV4-1 to TRBJ1-5; D remains ambiguous. Source material: blood. Here the CDR3 DNA reads TGCGCCAGCAGCCAAGATTGGCAGATTAATAGCAATCAGCCCCAGCATTTT. As protein: CASSQDWQINSNQPQHF.